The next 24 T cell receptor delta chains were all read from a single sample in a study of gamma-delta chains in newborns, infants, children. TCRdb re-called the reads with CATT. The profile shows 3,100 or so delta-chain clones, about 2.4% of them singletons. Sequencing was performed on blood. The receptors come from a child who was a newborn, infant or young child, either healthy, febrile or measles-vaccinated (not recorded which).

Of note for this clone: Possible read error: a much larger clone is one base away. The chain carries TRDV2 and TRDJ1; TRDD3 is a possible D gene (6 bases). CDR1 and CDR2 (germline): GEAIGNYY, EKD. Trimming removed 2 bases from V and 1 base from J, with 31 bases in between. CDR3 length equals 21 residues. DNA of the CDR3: TGTGCCTGTGACAGAGTACTGGGAAACCCACTCCCTCAACAACGCACCGATAAACTCATCTTT. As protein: CACDRVLGNPLPQQRTDKLIF.

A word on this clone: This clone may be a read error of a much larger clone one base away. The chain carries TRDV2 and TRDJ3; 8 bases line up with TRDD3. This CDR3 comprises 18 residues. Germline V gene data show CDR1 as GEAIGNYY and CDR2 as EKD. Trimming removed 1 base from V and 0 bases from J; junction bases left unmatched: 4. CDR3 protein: CACDTPGDSSWDTRQMFF. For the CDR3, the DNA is TGTGCCTGTGACACTCCGGGGGATAGCTCCTGGGACACCCGACAGATGTTTTTC.

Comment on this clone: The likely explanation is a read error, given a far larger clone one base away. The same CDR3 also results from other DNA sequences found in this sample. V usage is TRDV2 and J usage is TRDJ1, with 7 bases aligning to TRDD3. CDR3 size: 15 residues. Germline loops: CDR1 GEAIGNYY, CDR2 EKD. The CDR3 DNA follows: TGCGCCTGTGACACTCTGGGGGTTCACACCGATAAACTCATCTTT. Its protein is CACDTLGVHTDKLIF.

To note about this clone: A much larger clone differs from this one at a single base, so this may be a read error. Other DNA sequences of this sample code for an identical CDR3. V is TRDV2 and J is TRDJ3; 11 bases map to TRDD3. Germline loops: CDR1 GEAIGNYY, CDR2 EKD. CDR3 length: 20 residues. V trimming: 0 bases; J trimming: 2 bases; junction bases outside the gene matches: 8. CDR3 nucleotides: TGTGCCTGTGACACCGTCCTACTGGGGGATAGAACCTGGGACACCCGACAGATGTTTTTC. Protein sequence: CACDTVLLGDRTWDTRQMFF.

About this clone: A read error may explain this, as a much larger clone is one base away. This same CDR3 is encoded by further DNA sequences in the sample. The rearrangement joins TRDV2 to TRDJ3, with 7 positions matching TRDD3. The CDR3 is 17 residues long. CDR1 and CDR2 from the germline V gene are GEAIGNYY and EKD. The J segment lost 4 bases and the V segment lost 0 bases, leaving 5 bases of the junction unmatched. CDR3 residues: CACDTAGGFWDTRQMFF. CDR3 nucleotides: TGTGCCTGTGACACCGCAGGGGGATTTTGGGACACCCGACAGATGTTTTTC.

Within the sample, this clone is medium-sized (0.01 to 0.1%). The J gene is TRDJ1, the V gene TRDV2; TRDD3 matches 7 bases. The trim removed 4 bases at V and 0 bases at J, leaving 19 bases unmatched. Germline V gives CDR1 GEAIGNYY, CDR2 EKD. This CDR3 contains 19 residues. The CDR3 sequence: CACEGLRTGVLAYTDKLIF. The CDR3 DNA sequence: TGTGCCTGTGAGGGCTTACGCACTGGGGTACTGGCCTACACCGATAAACTCATCTTT.

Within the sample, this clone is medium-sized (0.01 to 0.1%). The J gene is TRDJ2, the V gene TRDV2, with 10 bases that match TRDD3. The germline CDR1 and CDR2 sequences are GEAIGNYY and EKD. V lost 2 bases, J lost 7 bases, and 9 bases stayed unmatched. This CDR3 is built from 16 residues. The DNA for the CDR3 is TGTGCCTGTGACAAACTGGGGGATGTCGAAGAAGCACAACTCTTCTTT. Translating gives CACDKLGDVEEAQLFF.

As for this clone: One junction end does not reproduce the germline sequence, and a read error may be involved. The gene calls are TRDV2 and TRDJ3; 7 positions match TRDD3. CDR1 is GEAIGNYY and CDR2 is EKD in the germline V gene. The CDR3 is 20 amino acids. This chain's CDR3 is CACDTVTGDSSSWDTRRMFF. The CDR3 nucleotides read TGTGCCTGTGACACCGTAACTGGGGATTCCTCCTCCTGGGACACCCGACGGATGTTTTTC.

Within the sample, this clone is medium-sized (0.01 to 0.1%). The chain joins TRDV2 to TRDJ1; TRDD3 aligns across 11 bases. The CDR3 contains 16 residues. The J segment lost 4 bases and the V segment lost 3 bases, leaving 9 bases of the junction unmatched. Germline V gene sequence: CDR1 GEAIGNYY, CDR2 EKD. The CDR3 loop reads CACDALGDTRDDKLIF. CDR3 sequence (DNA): TGTGCCTGTGACGCCTTGGGGGATACGCGTGACGATAAACTCATCTTT.

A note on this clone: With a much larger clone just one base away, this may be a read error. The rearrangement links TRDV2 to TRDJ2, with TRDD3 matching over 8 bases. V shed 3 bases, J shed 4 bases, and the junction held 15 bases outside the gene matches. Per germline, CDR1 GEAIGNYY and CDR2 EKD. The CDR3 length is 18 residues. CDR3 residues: CACDSLLGGASSTAQLFF. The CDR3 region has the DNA TGTGCCTGTGACTCCCTACTGGGGGGTGCTTCTTCGACAGCACAACTCTTCTTT.

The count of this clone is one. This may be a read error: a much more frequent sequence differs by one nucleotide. This chain's CDR3 is CACDTVQRPGIYTDKLIF. For the CDR3, the DNA is TGTGCCTGTGACACCGTGCAACGGCCTGGGATCTACACCGATAAACTCATCTTC. TRDV2 is the V gene, and the J gene was not called; the table calls TRDD3, which could not be checked here. CDR3 length equals 18 residues. Germline CDR1 is GEAIGNYY and CDR2 is EKD.

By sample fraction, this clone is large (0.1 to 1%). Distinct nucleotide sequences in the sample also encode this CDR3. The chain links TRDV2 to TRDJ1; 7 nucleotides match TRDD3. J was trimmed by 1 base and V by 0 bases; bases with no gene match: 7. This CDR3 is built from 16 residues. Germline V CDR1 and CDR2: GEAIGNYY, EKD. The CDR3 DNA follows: TGTGCCTGTGACACCGTGGGGGAGGACACCACCGATAAACTCATCTTT. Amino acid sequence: CACDTVGEDTTDKLIF.

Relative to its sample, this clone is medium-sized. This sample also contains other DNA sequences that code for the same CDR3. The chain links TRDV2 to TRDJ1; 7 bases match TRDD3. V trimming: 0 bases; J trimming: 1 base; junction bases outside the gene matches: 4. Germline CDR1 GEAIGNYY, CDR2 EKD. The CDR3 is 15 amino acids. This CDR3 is CACDTVGGITDKLIF. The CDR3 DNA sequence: TGTGCCTGTGACACCGTTGGGGGAATCACCGATAAACTCATCTTT.

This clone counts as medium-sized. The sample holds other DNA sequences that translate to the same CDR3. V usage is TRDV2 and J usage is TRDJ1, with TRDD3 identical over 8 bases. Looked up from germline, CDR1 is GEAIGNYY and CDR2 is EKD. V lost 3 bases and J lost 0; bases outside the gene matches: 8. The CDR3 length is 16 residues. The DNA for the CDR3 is TGTGCCTGTGACCCTTTGGGGGATCTTTACACCGATAAACTCATCTTT. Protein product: CACDPLGDLYTDKLIF.

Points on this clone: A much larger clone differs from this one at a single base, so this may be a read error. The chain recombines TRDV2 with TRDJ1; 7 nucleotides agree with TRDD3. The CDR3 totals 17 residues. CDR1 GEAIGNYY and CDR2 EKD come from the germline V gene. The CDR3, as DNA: TGTGCCTGTGACACCGTCGGGGGTTTCCCACGCGGGGATAGACTCATCTTT. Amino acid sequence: CACDTVGGFPRGDRLIF.

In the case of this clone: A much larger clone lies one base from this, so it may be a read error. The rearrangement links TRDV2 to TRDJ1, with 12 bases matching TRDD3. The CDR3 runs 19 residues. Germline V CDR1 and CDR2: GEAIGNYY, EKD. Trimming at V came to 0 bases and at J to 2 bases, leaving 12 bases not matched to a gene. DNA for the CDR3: TGTGCCTGTGACACCTTTTCGGGACTGGGGGATACCCTTACCGATAAACTCATCTTT. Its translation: CACDTFSGLGDTLTDKLIF.

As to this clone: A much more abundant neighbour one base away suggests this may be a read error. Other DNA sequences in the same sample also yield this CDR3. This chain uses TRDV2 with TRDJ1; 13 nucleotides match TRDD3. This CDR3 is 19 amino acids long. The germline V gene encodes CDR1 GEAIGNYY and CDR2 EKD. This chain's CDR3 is CACDQVLGDTVPYTDKLIF. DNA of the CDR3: TGCGCCTGTGATCAAGTACTGGGGGATACGGTCCCTTACACCGATAAACTCATCTTT.

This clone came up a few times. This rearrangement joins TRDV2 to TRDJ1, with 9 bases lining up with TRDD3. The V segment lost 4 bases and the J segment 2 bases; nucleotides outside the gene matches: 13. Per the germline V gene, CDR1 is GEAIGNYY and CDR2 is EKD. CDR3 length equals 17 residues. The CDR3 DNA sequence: TGTGCCTGTGATAGACTGGGGGACAAGGGGCGGACCGATAAACTCATCTTT. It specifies CACDRLGDKGRTDKLIF.

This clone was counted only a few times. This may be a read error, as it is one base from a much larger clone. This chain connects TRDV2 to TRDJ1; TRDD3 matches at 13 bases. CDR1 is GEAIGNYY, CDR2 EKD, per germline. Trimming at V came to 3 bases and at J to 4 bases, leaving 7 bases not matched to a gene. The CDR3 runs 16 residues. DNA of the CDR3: TGTGCCTGTGACCGACTGGGGGATACGTACAACGATAAACTCATCTTT. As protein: CACDRLGDTYNDKLIF.

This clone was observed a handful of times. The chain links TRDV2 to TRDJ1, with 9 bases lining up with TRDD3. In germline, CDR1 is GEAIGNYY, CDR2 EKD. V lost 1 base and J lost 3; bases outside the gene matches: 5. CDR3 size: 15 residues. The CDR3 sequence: CACDTMLGDSDKLIF. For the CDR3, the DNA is TGTGCCTGTGACACGATGCTGGGGGATTCCGATAAACTCATCTTT.

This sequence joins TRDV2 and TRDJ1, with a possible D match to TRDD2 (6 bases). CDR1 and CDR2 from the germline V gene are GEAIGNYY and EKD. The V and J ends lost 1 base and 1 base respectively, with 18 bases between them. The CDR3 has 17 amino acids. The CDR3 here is CACDTLLPSYSTDKLIF. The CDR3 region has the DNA TGTGCCTGTGACACGCTCCTACCCTCCTACTCCACCGATAAACTCATCTTT.

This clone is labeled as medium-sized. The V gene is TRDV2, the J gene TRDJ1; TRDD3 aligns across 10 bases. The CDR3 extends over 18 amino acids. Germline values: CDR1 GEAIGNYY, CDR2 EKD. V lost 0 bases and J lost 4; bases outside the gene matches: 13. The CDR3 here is CACDTVGGGYKTSDKLIF. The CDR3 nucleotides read TGTGCCTGTGACACCGTAGGTGGGGGATACAAGACAAGCGATAAACTCATCTTT.

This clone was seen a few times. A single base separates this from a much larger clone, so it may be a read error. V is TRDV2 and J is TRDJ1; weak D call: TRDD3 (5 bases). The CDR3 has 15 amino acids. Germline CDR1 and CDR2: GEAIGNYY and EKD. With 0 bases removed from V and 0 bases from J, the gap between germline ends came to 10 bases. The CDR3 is CACDTVGRNTDKLIF. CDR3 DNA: TGTGCCTGTGACACCGTGGGGCGAAACACCGATAAACTCATCTTT.

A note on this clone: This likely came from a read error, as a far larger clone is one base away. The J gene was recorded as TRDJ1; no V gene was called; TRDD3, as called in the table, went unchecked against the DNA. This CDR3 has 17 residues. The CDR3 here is CACDTLGDTLGTDKLIF. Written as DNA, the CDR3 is TGTGCCTGTGACACCCTGGGGGATACCCTCGGCACCGATAAACTCATCTTT.